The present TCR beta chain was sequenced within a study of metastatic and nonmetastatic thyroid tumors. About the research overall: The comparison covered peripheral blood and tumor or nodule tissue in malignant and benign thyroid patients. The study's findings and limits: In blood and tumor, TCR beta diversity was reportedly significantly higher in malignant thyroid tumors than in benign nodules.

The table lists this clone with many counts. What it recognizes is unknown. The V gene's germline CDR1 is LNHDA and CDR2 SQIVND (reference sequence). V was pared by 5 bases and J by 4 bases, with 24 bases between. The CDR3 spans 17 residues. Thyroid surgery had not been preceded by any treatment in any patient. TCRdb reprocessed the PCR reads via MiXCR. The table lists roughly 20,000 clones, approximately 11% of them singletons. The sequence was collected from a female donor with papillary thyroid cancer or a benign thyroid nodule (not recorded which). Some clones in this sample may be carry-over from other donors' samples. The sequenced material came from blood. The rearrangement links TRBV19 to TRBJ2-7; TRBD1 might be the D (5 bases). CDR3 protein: CASSSELQGSSLYEQYF. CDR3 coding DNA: TGTGCCAGTAGTTCCGAACTCCAGGGATCTAGTTTGTACGAGCAGTACTTC. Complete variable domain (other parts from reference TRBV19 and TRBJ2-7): DGGITQSPKYLFRKEGQNVTLSCEQNLNHDAMYWYRQDPGQGLRLIYYSQIVNDFQKGDIAEGYSVSREKKESFPLTVTSAQKNPTAFYLCASSSELQGSSLYEQYFGPGTRLTVT.